The 30 T cell receptor beta chains below come from one sample, sequenced in a study of OX40 agonist ivuxolimab in advanced cancers. Libraries were made using the immunoSEQ multiplex PCR assay. The source is immuneACCESS, and TCRdb retained only in-frame sequences with V and J called. Part of the clones is not carried over; for the studies checked, unresolved V genes explain less than half of this, and the remainder is unexplained. The sample contains about 16,000 clones, 84% of them found a single time. The top ten clonotypes cover about two thirds of the sample. Sequencing used CD4+ or CD8+ T cells sorted from blood, obtained in a trial of the OX40 agonist ivuxolimab. All receptors come from an adult with an advanced solid tumor such as melanoma, head and neck, liver or kidney cancer.

This clone has a handful of counts. V is TRBV19 and J is TRBJ2-1; unclear D gene. V lost 1 base and J 2 bases, leaving 6 bases between the germline ends. Looked up from germline, CDR1 is LNHDA and CDR2 is SQIVND (reference sequence). This CDR3 region has 14 residues. The CDR3 region has the DNA TGTGCCAGTAGTATAGCCGACGCCTACAATGAGCAGTTCTTC. It encodes CASSIADAYNEQFF.

In its sample, this clone was seen a few times. V gene TRBV18 combines with J gene TRBJ2-7, with D uncertain. The CDR3 is 9 amino acids. The V end lost 7 bases, the J end lost 3 bases, and 1 base lay between the germline ends. Per the germline V gene, CDR1 is KGHSH and CDR2 is LQKENI. The CDR3 DNA sequence: TGTGCCAGCTTCTACGAGCAGTACTTC. This gives the protein CASFYEQYF.

This clone has only a few counts. This chain links TRBV9 with TRBJ2-5; D may correspond to TRBD1 or TRBD2 (6 bases each). V was cut by 1 base and J by 1 base, with 17 bases left in between. This CDR3 has 17 amino acids. Germline CDR1 reads SGDLS; CDR2 reads YYNGEE. The CDR3: CASSVTPWGALQETQYF. The CDR3 DNA is TGTGCCAGCAGCGTAACCCCTTGGGGGGCTCTCCAAGAGACCCAGTACTTC.

The gene calls are TRBV30 and TRBJ2-7; D remains unclear. With 4 bases removed from V and 1 base from J, the gap between germline ends came to 8 bases. The CDR3 contains 12 residues. Germline loops: CDR1 GTSNPN, CDR2 SVGIG (reference sequence). CDR3 region: CAWKGLSYEQYF. The CDR3, as DNA: TGTGCCTGGAAGGGCTTATCCTACGAGCAGTACTTC.

The chain couples TRBV12-5 to TRBJ1-1, with 7 bases lining up with TRBD1. The J segment lost 0 bases and the V segment lost 3 bases, leaving 10 bases of the junction unmatched. The germline gives CDR1 LGHNT, CDR2 FRNRAP. The CDR3 sequence is 17 residues long. CDR3 sequence: CASGLGGLGDMNTEAFF. The DNA of the CDR3 is TGTGCTAGTGGTTTAGGGGGCTTGGGGGATATGAACACTGAAGCTTTCTTT.

The chain employs TRBV27 and TRBJ2-3; 11 bases align to TRBD1. Germline CDR1 is MNHEY and CDR2 is SMNVEV (reference sequence). CDR3 length: 16 residues. V gave up 5 bases and J gave up 2 bases; unmatched junction bases: 6. The CDR3 sequence: CASSAWDRGNTDTQYF. CDR3 nucleotide sequence: TGTGCCAGCAGTGCCTGGGACAGGGGGAACACAGATACGCAGTATTTT.

This clone has only one observation. The CDR3 spells CASSKLAGAHEQFF. CDR3 DNA sequence: TGTGCCAGCAGCAAATTAGCGGGAGCCCATGAGCAGTTCTTC. The chain uses TRBV21-1 and TRBJ2-1; whether TRBD2, the table's D call, matches the DNA was not checked. TRBV21-1 is shown as a pseudogene. The CDR3 length is 14 residues.

V usage is TRBV25-1 and J usage is TRBJ1-3; D may be TRBD1 (6 bases). V lost 8 bases and J lost 4, with 12 bases in between. The CDR3 has 13 amino acids. Germline V lookup: CDR1 MGHDK, CDR2 SYGVNS. The CDR3 DNA reads TGTGCCAGCGTACCGGGGGCGGGAAACACCATATATTTT. Translating gives CASVPGAGNTIYF.

The chain uses TRBV18 and TRBJ2-7; possible D gene TRBD2, 5 bases. V lost 6 bases and J 5 bases, leaving 17 bases between the germline ends. This CDR3 has 14 residues. CDR1 KGHSH and CDR2 LQKENI come from the germline V gene. Here the CDR3 DNA reads TGTGCCAGCTCCCCATCCCCTGATAGCGACGAGCAGTACTTC. Translated, it gives CASSPSPDSDEQYF.

This chain connects TRBV28 to TRBJ2-5, with unresolved D. From germline, CDR1 is MDHEN and CDR2 SYDVKM. The V end lost 5 bases, the J end lost 4 bases, and 11 bases lay between the germline ends. The length of the CDR3 is 13 residues. The CDR3 loop is CASSPVAGETQYF. As DNA, the CDR3 is TGTGCCAGCAGTCCCGTCGCTGGAGAGACCCAGTACTTC.

The chain employs TRBV11-3 and TRBJ2-3; unclear D gene. The CDR3 loop spans 16 amino acids. Germline V CDR1 and CDR2: SGHNT, YENEEA. V lost 1 base to trimming and J lost 0 bases, with 11 bases between them. CDR3 bases: TGTGCCAGCAGCTTAGGGCGGCAGGTTAGCACAGATACGCAGTATTTT. It translates to CASSLGRQVSTDTQYF.

The chain is built from TRBV4-1 and TRBJ2-2; 8 bases map to TRBD2. CDR3 size: 17 residues. V was pared by 1 base and J by 3 bases, with 7 bases of the junction left unmatched. Germline CDR1 and CDR2: MGHRA and YSYEKL. CDR3: CASSQGPAGGDTGELFF. CDR3 bases: TGCGCCAGCAGCCAAGGTCCCGCGGGGGGAGACACCGGGGAGCTGTTTTTT.

This clone was found a few times. The chain recombines TRBV14 with TRBJ2-7; D unclear. V dropped 0 bases and J dropped 0 bases, with 6 bases sitting between them. The germline V gene has CDR1 SGHDN and CDR2 FVKESK. This CDR3 spans 14 amino acids. The CDR3 is CASSQDPLSYEQYF. The CDR3 DNA is TGTGCCAGCAGCCAAGATCCCCTCTCCTACGAGCAGTACTTC.

V usage is TRBV30 and J usage is TRBJ1-2; 10 bases map to TRBD1. J lost 8 bases, V lost 2 bases, and 5 bases had no gene match. Germline CDR1 GTSNPN, CDR2 SVGIG (reference sequence). The CDR3 is 13 amino acids. CDR3 in amino acids: CAWSPGTGEGYTF. Here the CDR3 DNA reads TGTGCCTGGAGTCCTGGGACAGGGGAGGGCTACACCTTC.

The gene calls are TRBV9 and TRBJ2-7; D is unclear. Germline assignment: CDR1 SGDLS and CDR2 YYNGEE. The length of the CDR3 is 11 residues. The germline V and J ends were trimmed by 4 bases and 6 bases, with 8 bases remaining between them. The CDR3 spells CASSQGVEQYF. The CDR3 bases are TGTGCCAGCAGCCAAGGTGTCGAGCAGTACTTC.

The gene calls are TRBV30 and TRBJ2-5; TRBD2 is a possible D gene (5 bases). Trimming took 7 bases from V and 4 from J, leaving 13 bases between them. CDR3 length: 12 amino acids. Germline V gene lookup returns CDR1 GTSNPN and CDR2 SVGIG (reference sequence). CDR3: CALARVSETQYF. The CDR3 DNA reads TGTGCCTTGGCGCGGGTATCAGAGACCCAGTACTTC.

DNA for the CDR3: TGTGCCAGCAGGTCCACAGGGGCTGTGGGCACCGGGGAGCTGTTTTTT. It translates to CASRSTGAVGTGELFF. The V call is TRBV7-9, the J call TRBJ2-2, with 7 bases that match TRBD1. With V trimmed by 6 bases and J by 4 bases, 11 bases remained unmatched. Per germline, CDR1 SEHNR and CDR2 FQNEAQ (reference sequence). The CDR3 runs 16 residues.

In this sample, this clone turned up a few times. The V call is TRBV5-4, the J call TRBJ1-1; 7 positions agree with TRBD1. Germline CDR1 is SGHNT and CDR2 is YYREEE (reference sequence). The V gene end was trimmed by 9 bases and the J gene end by 6 bases; junction bases not matched to a gene: 11. There are 13 residues in the CDR3. The CDR3 bases are TGTGCCACCAGACAGGGAGGAGGAGCTGAAGCTTTCTTT. Its translation is CATRQGGGAEAFF.

V gene TRBV6-5 combines with J gene TRBJ2-7, with TRBD1 identical over 8 bases. V lost 4 bases and J lost 4; bases outside the gene matches: 12. In germline, CDR1 is MNHEY, CDR2 SVGAGI. The CDR3 length is 16 residues. CDR3 DNA: TGTGCCAGCAGTTCCATATACGGGACAGGAGTATACGAGCAGTACTTC. This gives the protein CASSSIYGTGVYEQYF.

The chain has TRBV4-3 and TRBJ1-2; D possibly corresponds to TRBD1 (5 bases). This CDR3 contains 15 residues. The V end was cut by 0 bases, the J end by 4 bases, with 12 bases between. The germline V gene has CDR1 LGHNA and CDR2 YSLEER. CDR3 sequence: CASSQDGAARYGYTF. CDR3 sequence (DNA): TGCGCCAGCAGCCAAGATGGGGCAGCCCGCTATGGCTACACCTTC.

In its sample, this clone was seen once. The chain is built from TRBV7-8 and TRBJ2-2; 10 nucleotides align to TRBD1. Germline lookup yields CDR1 SGHVS and CDR2 FQNEAQ. There are 14 residues in the CDR3. Losses at the gene ends were 6 bases for V and 4 bases for J; bases not matched to a gene: 2. CDR3 in DNA: TGTGCCAGCAGGACAGGGGGCATCACCGGGGAGCTGTTTTTT. Residues: CASRTGGITGELFF.

There are many counts of this clone. The rearrangement links TRBV4-1 to TRBJ2-4; D remains ambiguous. The CDR3 is 13 residues long. In germline, CDR1 is MGHRA, CDR2 YSYEKL. Trimming pared 5 bases from V and 0 bases from J, leaving 5 bases between. Written as DNA, the CDR3 is TGCGCCAGCAGCGGTCTAGCCAAAAACATTCAGTACTTC. Protein product: CASSGLAKNIQYF.

V usage is TRBV6-5 and J usage is TRBJ2-3, with 9 bases matching TRBD1. Per germline, CDR1 MNHEY and CDR2 SVGAGI. The V and J ends lost 1 base and 6 bases, in that order; junction bases with no gene match: 5. The CDR3 runs 15 residues. CDR3 bases: TGTGCCAGCAGTTACTTACCGGGACAGGGTGATACGCAGTATTTT. Amino acid sequence: CASSYLPGQGDTQYF.

This sequence joins TRBV5-6 and TRBJ2-7, with D unclear. The CDR3 has 12 amino acids. The ends were cut back, 2 bases at V and 12 bases at J, with 15 bases in the middle. The germline gives CDR1 SGHDT, CDR2 YYEEEE. The DNA for the CDR3 is TGTGCCAGCAGCTTCCCGGGTCGCCCCTGGTACTTC. Translation: CASSFPGRPWYF.

The chain employs TRBV19 and TRBJ1-2, with D possibly TRBD1 on 6 matching bases. CDR3 length equals 14 residues. CDR1 LNHDA and CDR2 SQIVND come from the germline V gene (reference sequence). V lost 5 bases and J 4 bases, leaving 14 bases between the germline ends. The CDR3 loop is CASSPTGHLYGYTF. The CDR3 DNA follows: TGTGCCAGTAGTCCCACGGGACACCTCTATGGCTACACCTTC.

V usage is TRBV10-3 and J usage is TRBJ2-7; the D gene is possibly TRBD1 (6 bases). CDR3 size: 13 residues. Germline V CDR1 and CDR2: ENHRY, SYGVKD. The ends were cut back, 5 bases at V and 7 bases at J, with 15 bases in the middle. For the CDR3, the DNA is TGTGCCATCAGTCCCCAGGGGTCTGAGGAGCAGTACTTC. Protein sequence: CAISPQGSEEQYF.

V gene TRBV11-2 combines with J gene TRBJ2-7; 7 bases line up with TRBD1. The trim removed 3 bases at V and 0 bases at J, leaving 5 bases unmatched. The germline V gene has CDR1 SGHAT and CDR2 FQNNGV. The CDR3 is 15 amino acids. CDR3 coding DNA: TGTGCCAGCAGCTTTTTCCGGGACAGCTCCTACGAGCAGTACTTC. Encoded protein: CASSFFRDSSYEQYF.

The chain's CDR3 is CATSRAWDSTPTEAFF. CDR3 nucleotide sequence: TGTGCCACCAGCAGAGCGTGGGACAGTACACCCACTGAAGCTTTCTTT. V usage is TRBV15 and J usage is TRBJ1-1; 7 positions agree with TRBD1. The CDR3 sequence is 16 residues long. Per the germline V gene, CDR1 is LNHNV and CDR2 is YYDKDF (reference sequence). The junction had 9 bases not matched to a gene; V was cut back by 1 base and J by 4 bases.

The rearrangement uses TRBV9 and TRBJ2-2, with no clear D. This CDR3 region has 14 residues. The V end was cut by 0 bases, the J end by 5 bases, with 8 bases between. Germline-derived CDR1 and CDR2 are SGDLS and YYNGEE. The CDR3, as DNA: TGTGCCAGCAGCGTAGAATGGGGAACCGGGGAGCTGTTTTTT. This sequence encodes CASSVEWGTGELFF.

V usage is TRBV4-3 and J usage is TRBJ2-7, with D perhaps TRBD1 (6 bases). The V gene lost 0 bases and the J gene lost 3 bases, with 18 bases spanning the gap. There are 17 residues in the CDR3. The germline CDR1 and CDR2 sequences are LGHNA and YSLEER. Here the CDR3 reads CASSQDPPPRGLYEQYF. The DNA of the CDR3 is TGCGCCAGCAGCCAAGATCCTCCTCCCAGGGGTCTCTACGAGCAGTACTTC.